What follows are 13 T cell receptor beta chains derived from one specimen sequenced in a study of blood T cell repertoires in COVID-19. TCRdb's table, derived via immunoSEQ multiplex PCR, lists solely in-frame clones and lacks some. The sample gives 150,000 or so clones, around 85% of which show up once; less than 6.5% is in the top ten. Input material: peripheral blood. These TCRs come from a human donor in a cohort sampled during active COVID-19.

The rearrangement links TRBV5-4 to TRBJ2-4; maybe TRBD1 (5 bases). CDR1 and CDR2 (germline): SGHNT, YYREEE (reference sequence). There are 16 residues in the CDR3. Deletions cut 2 bases from V and 0 bases from J, with 12 bases between. The CDR3: CASSLITGSAKNIQYF. The CDR3 region has the DNA TGTGCCAGCAGCTTAATAACAGGCTCAGCCAAAAACATTCAGTACTTC.

This clone came up many times. The V call is TRBV30, the J call TRBJ1-2; possible D gene TRBD1, 5 bases. Germline V gene lookup returns CDR1 GTSNPN and CDR2 SVGIG (reference sequence). Deletions cut 2 bases from V and 4 bases from J, with 14 bases between. This CDR3 has 14 residues. CDR3 region: CAWSTPGGVYGYTF. CDR3 sequence (DNA): TGTGCCTGGAGTACTCCGGGGGGGGTCTATGGCTACACCTTC.

The chain has TRBV6-4 and TRBJ2-3; D may be TRBD1 (6 bases). V was cut by 6 bases and J by 0 bases, with 22 bases left in between. This CDR3 spans 18 amino acids. CDR1 and CDR2 from the germline V gene are MRHNA and SNTAGT. The CDR3 nucleotides are TGTGCCAGCAGAATTATACAGGGTAATGGATGGAGCACAGATACGCAGTATTTT. It encodes CASRIIQGNGWSTDTQYF.

The CDR3 sequence is CASSLMASGGYNEQFF. CDR3 coding DNA: TGTGCCAGCAGCTTAATGGCTAGCGGGGGTTACAATGAGCAGTTCTTC. The chain has TRBV7-9 and TRBJ2-1, with 10 bases aligning to TRBD2. Germline V CDR1 and CDR2: SEHNR, FQNEAQ (reference sequence). With 2 bases clipped from V and 4 bases from J, the junction kept 5 bases outside the gene matches. The CDR3 consists of 16 residues.

The rearrangement joins TRBV29-1 to TRBJ1-1, with D perhaps matching TRBD1 (5 bases). The CDR3 extends over 14 amino acids. Germline CDR1 reads SQVTM; CDR2 reads ANQGSEA. Trimming took off 4 bases at V and 1 base at J, with 13 bases between the two ends. CDR3 in DNA: TGCAGCGTTGTTGAGGGGCGGGGGAACACTGAAGCTTTCTTT. Encoded protein: CSVVEGRGNTEAFF.

The chain carries TRBV18 and TRBJ2-7; D remains ambiguous. This CDR3 contains 13 residues. In germline, CDR1 is KGHSH, CDR2 LQKENI. Trimming pared 1 base from V and 6 bases from J, leaving 10 bases between. This CDR3 reads CASSPRHGGEQYF. In DNA form, the CDR3 reads TGTGCCAGCTCACCACGGCATGGCGGCGAGCAGTACTTC.

Here the CDR3 reads CASSMGQGGYGYTF. In DNA form, the CDR3 reads TGTGCCAGTTCCATGGGACAGGGAGGCTATGGCTACACCTTC. The chain has TRBV2 and TRBJ1-2; TRBD1 matches at 9 bases. Germline CDR1 reads SNHLY; CDR2 reads FYNNEI. This CDR3 region has 14 residues. V gave up 9 bases and J gave up 4 bases; unmatched junction bases: 9.

The chain joins TRBV7-9 to TRBJ2-7, with D possibly matching TRBD2 (6 bases). Trimming pared 5 bases from V and 2 bases from J, leaving 13 bases between. From germline, CDR1 is SEHNR and CDR2 FQNEAQ (reference sequence). CDR3 length: 14 amino acids. The CDR3 here is CASSALAGTYEQYF. The CDR3 region has the DNA TGTGCCAGCAGCGCGTTGGCGGGGACCTACGAGCAGTACTTC.

The V call is TRBV30, the J call TRBJ1-2, with 7 bases identical to TRBD1. The V gene's germline CDR1 is GTSNPN and CDR2 SVGIG (reference sequence). The ends lost 0 bases at V and 0 bases at J; junction bases unmatched: 13. This CDR3 spans 18 amino acids. The CDR3: CAWSVLRGTAQANYGYTF. In DNA, the CDR3 is TGTGCCTGGAGTGTACTACGCGGGACAGCCCAAGCTAACTATGGCTACACCTTC. Based on the CDR3 plus reference TRBV30 and TRBJ1-2, the full variable domain is SQTIHQWPATLVQPVGSPLSLECTVEGTSNPNLYWYRQAAGRGLQLLFYSVGIGQISSEVPQNLSASRPQDRQFILSSKKLLLSDSGFYLCAWSVLRGTAQANYGYTFGSGTRLTVV.

The rearrangement uses TRBV3-1 (or the pseudogene TRBV3-2) and TRBJ1-4, with D unresolved. This CDR3 region has 18 residues. V was shortened by 1 base and J by 0 bases, with 15 bases between the two germline ends. Germline CDR1 LGHDT, CDR2 YNNKEL (reference sequence). The CDR3 sequence: CASSQASRSSPTNEKLFF. CDR3 nucleotides: TGTGCCAGCAGCCAAGCCTCCCGGAGCAGTCCAACTAATGAAAAACTGTTTTTT.

This chain connects TRBV7-3 to TRBJ1-1; unclear D gene. V was pared by 5 bases and J by 5 bases, with 12 bases between. The CDR3 length is 13 residues. Germline V CDR1 and CDR2: SGHTA, FQGTGA. This CDR3 is CASSLQGRTEAFF. CDR3 in DNA: TGTGCCAGCAGCCTCCAAGGGAGGACTGAAGCTTTCTTT.

The rearrangement uses TRBV9 and TRBJ2-1; 8 nucleotides line up with TRBD2. Looked up from germline, CDR1 is SGDLS and CDR2 is YYNGEE. V trimming: 4 bases; J trimming: 0 bases; junction bases outside the gene matches: 9. The CDR3 has 17 amino acids. This CDR3 reads CASSPPGLAGSYNEQFF. The CDR3 DNA follows: TGTGCCAGCAGCCCCCCGGGGCTAGCGGGCTCCTACAATGAGCAGTTCTTC. Together with reference TRBV9 and TRBJ2-1, the CDR3 gives the full variable domain: DSGVTQTPKHLITATGQRVTLRCSPRSGDLSVYWYQQSLDQGLQFLIQYYNGEERAKGNILERFSAQQFPDLHSELNLSSLELGDSALYFCASSPPGLAGSYNEQFFGPGTRLTVL.

The chain couples TRBV30 to TRBJ2-2, with a possible D match to TRBD1 (5 bases). V lost 7 bases and J 4 bases, leaving 10 bases between the germline ends. The CDR3 runs 12 residues. The germline CDR1 and CDR2 sequences are GTSNPN and SVGIG (reference sequence). This CDR3 reads CASNRRTGELFF. CDR3 coding DNA: TGTGCCTCTAACAGGCGCACCGGGGAGCTGTTTTTT.